The entry below gives a single T cell receptor (beta chain) sequence along with its context. What it recognizes is unknown. The V and J ends lost 0 bases and 4 bases respectively, with 15 bases between them. Germline lookup yields CDR1 MNHEY and CDR2 SVGAGI. The CDR3 runs 16 residues. The assay was immunoSEQ multiplex PCR, and TCRdb's table has in-frame clones only and misses some. The table shows 110,000 or so clones, with about 86% occurring only once. The record originates from a study of T cell responses to AZD1222 COVID-19 vaccine. Study-level results: Clonal diversity may have been underestimated, and the donors were mostly white British, with more females than males.

The gene calls are TRBV6-5 and TRBJ1-1, with TRBD1 as a possible D gene (5 bases). The receptor's source is an adult who received the AZD1222 COVID-19 vaccine. Sequences were derived from peripheral blood, sampled 28 days after the second AZD1222 dose. The CDR3 DNA follows: TGTGCCAGCAGTTACTCGTTCTTGGGGGGGGGCACTGAAGCTTTCTTT. Encoded protein: CASSYSFLGGGTEAFF.